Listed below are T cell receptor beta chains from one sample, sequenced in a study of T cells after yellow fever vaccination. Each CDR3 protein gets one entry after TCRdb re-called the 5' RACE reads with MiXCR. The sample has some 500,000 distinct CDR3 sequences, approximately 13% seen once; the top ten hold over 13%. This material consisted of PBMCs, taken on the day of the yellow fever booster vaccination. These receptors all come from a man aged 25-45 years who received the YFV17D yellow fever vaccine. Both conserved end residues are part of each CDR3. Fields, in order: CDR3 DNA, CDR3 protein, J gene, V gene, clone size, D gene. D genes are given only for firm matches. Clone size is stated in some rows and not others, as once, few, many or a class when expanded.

CDR3nt: TGTGCCTGGAGTTTGAGTGGGGGCACAGATACGCAGTATTTT
CDR3aa: CAWSLSGGTDTQYF
j_gene: TRBJ2-3
v_gene: TRBV30
abundance: NA
d_gene: NA

CDR3nt: TGTGCCAGCAGCTTGCCCTCTAGCGGGAGGCGAGAGACCCAGTACTTC
CDR3aa: CASSLPSSGRRETQYF
j_gene: TRBJ2-5
v_gene: TRBV5-4
abundance: NA
d_gene: TRBD2

CDR3nt: TGTGCCAGCTTAGGATGGACCCTTTTGAACAGGAGGAACACCGGGGAGCTGTTTTTT
CDR3aa: CASLGWTLLNRRNTGELFF
j_gene: TRBJ2-2
v_gene: TRBV12-3/TRBV12-4
abundance: NA
d_gene: NA

CDR3nt: TGTGCCAGCAGTTATAGGACCGGGGACCGTATGGAGTTCTTC
CDR3aa: CASSYRTGDRMEFF
j_gene: TRBJ2-1
v_gene: TRBV7-2
abundance: NA
d_gene: NA

CDR3nt: TGCAGTGCTGACCTCACAGGGTCCGGGGCCAACGTCCTGACTTTC
CDR3aa: CSADLTGSGANVLTF
j_gene: TRBJ2-6
v_gene: TRBV20-1
abundance: NA
d_gene: NA

CDR3nt: TGTGCCAGCAGCTCTTCACCGACTACTGGTGCCAAAGAGCAGTTCTTC
CDR3aa: CASSSSPTTGAKEQFF
j_gene: TRBJ2-1
v_gene: TRBV7-2
abundance: NA
d_gene: NA

CDR3nt: TGTGCCATCCCGGCTAGCGCGAACACCGGGGAGCTGTTTTTT
CDR3aa: CAIPASANTGELFF
j_gene: TRBJ2-2
v_gene: TRBV10-3
abundance: NA
d_gene: NA

CDR3nt: TGTGCCAGCAGCCAACATGGTATAATAGCCTCCACAGATACGCAGTATTTT
CDR3aa: CASSQHGIIASTDTQYF
j_gene: TRBJ2-3
v_gene: TRBV3-1
abundance: few
d_gene: NA

CDR3nt: TGCGCCAGCAGCTTATTGGGACAGTTTAGCAATCAGCCCCAGCATTTT
CDR3aa: CASSLLGQFSNQPQHF
j_gene: TRBJ1-5
v_gene: TRBV5-1
abundance: few
d_gene: TRBD1

CDR3nt: TGCGCCAGCAGTCCCATGCCCGGGACAGGGGGTTTCAATGAGCAGTTCTTC
CDR3aa: CASSPMPGTGGFNEQFF
j_gene: TRBJ2-1
v_gene: TRBV4-3
abundance: many
d_gene: TRBD1

CDR3nt: TGTGCCAGCAGTTACTCGAGGAACATTCAGTACTTC
CDR3aa: CASSYSRNIQYF
j_gene: TRBJ2-4
v_gene: TRBV6-2/TRBV6-3
abundance: NA
d_gene: NA

CDR3nt: TGTGCCACCAGTGATTCCCTCCGGGAGACCCAGTACTTC
CDR3aa: CATSDSLRETQYF
j_gene: TRBJ2-5
v_gene: TRBV24-1
abundance: NA
d_gene: NA

CDR3nt: TGCGCCAGCAGCTTGGACTCAGCGTATTATGGCTACACCTTC
CDR3aa: CASSLDSAYYGYTF
j_gene: TRBJ1-2
v_gene: TRBV5-1
abundance: NA
d_gene: NA

CDR3nt: TGCAGTGCTAAGAGGCAACCTCATTCACCCCTCCACTTT
CDR3aa: CSAKRQPHSPLHF
j_gene: TRBJ1-6
v_gene: TRBV20-1
abundance: NA
d_gene: NA

CDR3nt: TGTGCCACCAGCGGGACTAGGGACACCGGGGAGCTGTTTTTT
CDR3aa: CATSGTRDTGELFF
j_gene: TRBJ2-2
v_gene: TRBV24-1
abundance: NA
d_gene: TRBD2

CDR3nt: TGTGCCAGCAGCTTGGGGGAGGACAGGGCAGAGACCCAGTACTTC
CDR3aa: CASSLGEDRAETQYF
j_gene: TRBJ2-5
v_gene: TRBV5-8
abundance: few
d_gene: TRBD1

CDR3nt: TGTGCCAGCAGGAGGGTCGGGAAAGGGCAGCCCCAGCATTTT
CDR3aa: CASRRVGKGQPQHF
j_gene: TRBJ1-5
v_gene: TRBV12-3/TRBV12-4
abundance: NA
d_gene: NA

CDR3nt: TGTGCCAGCAGCTCGGACAGCCCAAACATTCAGTACTTC
CDR3aa: CASSSDSPNIQYF
j_gene: TRBJ2-4
v_gene: TRBV7-2
abundance: NA
d_gene: NA

CDR3nt: TGTGCCAGCAGCCCCCTTCCACGTTTTAGACCTCCACGCAATGAGCAGTTCTTC
CDR3aa: CASSPLPRFRPPRNEQFF
j_gene: TRBJ2-1
v_gene: TRBV11-1
abundance: NA
d_gene: NA

CDR3nt: TGCAGTGCTAGGTGGGGGACCGGCACAGATACGCAGTATTTT
CDR3aa: CSARWGTGTDTQYF
j_gene: TRBJ2-3
v_gene: TRBV20-1
abundance: NA
d_gene: NA

CDR3nt: TGTGCCAGCAGCTCCGGGACCTTAAGCTCCTACGAGCAGTACTTC
CDR3aa: CASSSGTLSSYEQYF
j_gene: TRBJ2-7
v_gene: TRBV7-9
abundance: NA
d_gene: NA

CDR3nt: TGTGCCAGCAGCTTAGATCAGGGGAGGGAGCAGTACTTC
CDR3aa: CASSLDQGREQYF
j_gene: TRBJ2-7
v_gene: TRBV7-2
abundance: many
d_gene: NA

CDR3nt: TGTGCCAGCAGTTTATCTGGACAGGCCGGCTACACCTTC
CDR3aa: CASSLSGQAGYTF
j_gene: TRBJ1-2
v_gene: TRBV27
abundance: NA
d_gene: TRBD1

CDR3nt: TGTGCATCACAGGCTAGCGGAGCCAAAAACATTCAGTACTTC
CDR3aa: CASQASGAKNIQYF
j_gene: TRBJ2-4
v_gene: TRBV6-1
abundance: NA
d_gene: TRBD2

CDR3nt: TGTGCCAGCACCAGGACCCTCTCCTACAATGAGCAGTTCTTC
CDR3aa: CASTRTLSYNEQFF
j_gene: TRBJ2-1
v_gene: TRBV6-2/TRBV6-3
abundance: few
d_gene: NA

CDR3nt: TGTGCCAGCAGGGCAGGGACCGTTCGGGAGCTGTTTTTT
CDR3aa: CASRAGTVRELFF
j_gene: TRBJ2-2
v_gene: TRBV12-3/TRBV12-4
abundance: many
d_gene: NA

CDR3nt: TGCGCCAGCAGCCAAGATACGGGGGACTATGGCTACACCTTC
CDR3aa: CASSQDTGDYGYTF
j_gene: TRBJ1-2
v_gene: TRBV4-3
abundance: few
d_gene: NA

CDR3nt: TGCGCCAGCCCCCGGGAAGGCGATTACAATGAGCAGTTCTTC
CDR3aa: CASPREGDYNEQFF
j_gene: TRBJ2-1
v_gene: TRBV23-1
abundance: many
d_gene: NA

CDR3nt: TGTGCCAGCGGAGAGATGTTCTCCTACGAGCAGTACTTC
CDR3aa: CASGEMFSYEQYF
j_gene: TRBJ2-7
v_gene: TRBV14
abundance: NA
d_gene: NA

CDR3nt: TGTGCCAGCAGCTTATGGGGAGCTAGCGGGAGGGCCGAGACCCAGTACTTC
CDR3aa: CASSLWGASGRAETQYF
j_gene: TRBJ2-5
v_gene: TRBV11-2
abundance: few
d_gene: TRBD2

CDR3nt: TGTGCCACCCCCACACTAAAACTGTTTTTT
CDR3aa: CATPTLKLFF
j_gene: TRBJ1-4
v_gene: TRBV24-1
abundance: few
d_gene: NA

CDR3nt: TGTGCCAGCAGCTTAGGGACAGGGTCTATGTACGAGCAGTACTTC
CDR3aa: CASSLGTGSMYEQYF
j_gene: TRBJ2-7
v_gene: TRBV7-6
abundance: NA
d_gene: TRBD1

CDR3nt: TGTGCCAGCAGCCCCGGGACAGGGTTCGGGGTATATTTT
CDR3aa: CASSPGTGFGVYF
j_gene: TRBJ1-3
v_gene: TRBV14
abundance: few
d_gene: TRBD1

CDR3nt: TGCGCCAGCAGCGGGGGACTAGCGGGTATCCTTCGGCCAGATACGCAGTATTTT
CDR3aa: CASSGGLAGILRPDTQYF
j_gene: TRBJ2-3
v_gene: TRBV5-1
abundance: NA
d_gene: TRBD2

CDR3nt: TGTGCCAGCAGACAAACCGCCTTTTCGACACAGGATGGAAACACCATATATTTT
CDR3aa: CASRQTAFSTQDGNTIYF
j_gene: TRBJ1-3
v_gene: TRBV11-1
abundance: few
d_gene: NA

CDR3nt: TGCGCCAGCAGCGAGGTGGGTACGGGACTAGCGGGACGAACCGGGGAGCTGTTTTTT
CDR3aa: CASSEVGTGLAGRTGELFF
j_gene: TRBJ2-2
v_gene: TRBV5-1
abundance: few
d_gene: TRBD2

CDR3nt: TGTGCCAGCGGGGGTGAGACCACACGCACAGATACGCAGTATTTT
CDR3aa: CASGGETTRTDTQYF
j_gene: TRBJ2-3
v_gene: TRBV27
abundance: NA
d_gene: NA

CDR3nt: TGTGCCAGCAGCTTTGAGTTAGACTGGCGCGAGCAGTACTTC
CDR3aa: CASSFELDWREQYF
j_gene: TRBJ2-7
v_gene: TRBV7-9
abundance: NA
d_gene: NA

CDR3nt: TGTGCCAGCAGTCGCAGCCGAGCGGACAGGCGCGGTCAGCCCCAGCATTTT
CDR3aa: CASSRSRADRRGQPQHF
j_gene: TRBJ1-5
v_gene: TRBV2
abundance: many
d_gene: TRBD1

CDR3nt: TGTGCCAGTACCCCCGGGACCGCTCGGGACGAGCAGTACTTC
CDR3aa: CASTPGTARDEQYF
j_gene: TRBJ2-7
v_gene: TRBV19
abundance: NA
d_gene: NA

CDR3nt: TGTGCCAGCAGCTCAAGACTAGCAGTCAGCACAGATACGCAGTATTTT
CDR3aa: CASSSRLAVSTDTQYF
j_gene: TRBJ2-3
v_gene: TRBV7-9
abundance: once
d_gene: TRBD2

CDR3nt: TGCAGTGCTAGAACCGGGACAGGGACTCCGGATTATAATTCACCCCTCCACTTT
CDR3aa: CSARTGTGTPDYNSPLHF
j_gene: TRBJ1-6
v_gene: TRBV20-1
abundance: few
d_gene: TRBD1

CDR3nt: TGCGCCAGCAGCCGGACCGGGGGTGGCTACACCTTC
CDR3aa: CASSRTGGGYTF
j_gene: TRBJ1-2
v_gene: TRBV5-1
abundance: many
d_gene: NA

CDR3nt: TGTGCCAGCAGTCACCGCAGAGGCGGCACAGATACGCAGTATTTT
CDR3aa: CASSHRRGGTDTQYF
j_gene: TRBJ2-3
v_gene: TRBV25-1
abundance: few
d_gene: NA

CDR3nt: TGTGCCAGCAGTGCCCTGGGCCGGGACACAGATACGCAGTATTTT
CDR3aa: CASSALGRDTDTQYF
j_gene: TRBJ2-3
v_gene: TRBV28
abundance: few
d_gene: NA

CDR3nt: TGTGCCAGCCCCATCAGGGGAGGGAACACCGGGGAGCTGTTTTTT
CDR3aa: CASPIRGGNTGELFF
j_gene: TRBJ2-2
v_gene: TRBV12-3/TRBV12-4
abundance: few
d_gene: NA

CDR3nt: TGTGCCAGCAGTTTTTCTGCGGGAGACGGGACCCAGTACTTC
CDR3aa: CASSFSAGDGTQYF
j_gene: TRBJ2-5
v_gene: TRBV12-3/TRBV12-4
abundance: NA
d_gene: TRBD2

CDR3nt: TGTGCCATCAGTAGCGGGAGTACGGATGAGCAGTTCTTC
CDR3aa: CAISSGSTDEQFF
j_gene: TRBJ2-1
v_gene: TRBV10-3
abundance: once
d_gene: TRBD2

CDR3nt: TGTGCCAGCAGTTACCCCCCATTCGGGCTCGGGGCCAACGTCCTGACTTTC
CDR3aa: CASSYPPFGLGANVLTF
j_gene: TRBJ2-6
v_gene: TRBV6-2/TRBV6-3
abundance: NA
d_gene: NA

CDR3nt: TGTGCCAGCAGCTCTACGACGGTGGGGCCCTACGAGCAGTACTTC
CDR3aa: CASSSTTVGPYEQYF
j_gene: TRBJ2-7
v_gene: TRBV7-9
abundance: few
d_gene: NA

CDR3nt: TGTGCCACCAGCAGAGAAGAGGTCACCGGGGAGCTGTTTTTT
CDR3aa: CATSREEVTGELFF
j_gene: TRBJ2-2
v_gene: TRBV15
abundance: NA
d_gene: NA

CDR3nt: TGTGCCAGTGCTCCATCCGGGGCCAAAAACATTCAGTACTTC
CDR3aa: CASAPSGAKNIQYF
j_gene: TRBJ2-4
v_gene: TRBV7-6
abundance: few
d_gene: NA

CDR3nt: TGTGCCAGCAGCTTATCAGTCTACCAAGAGACCCAGTACTTC
CDR3aa: CASSLSVYQETQYF
j_gene: TRBJ2-5
v_gene: TRBV7-9
abundance: few
d_gene: NA